The 25 T cell receptor beta chains below were found in one sample sequenced in a study of cytotoxic CD8 clonotypes in ibrutinib-treated CLL. The repertoire was sequenced with immunoSEQ multiplex PCR; TCRdb's copy has only in-frame clones and lacks some. The data show 200,000 to 250,000 clones, with about four fifths seen just once and over 9.5% held by the top ten. The material sequenced was PBMCs, taken after 12 months of ibrutinib treatment. The receptors shown here come from a human donor with chronic lymphocytic leukemia.

The chain combines TRBV30 with TRBJ1-2; D is unclear. V was trimmed by 3 bases and J by 8 bases, leaving 10 bases between them. This CDR3 has 11 residues. In germline, CDR1 is GTSNPN, CDR2 SVGIG (reference sequence). The CDR3 region has the DNA TGTGCCTGGAGCCAGGTTGGCGGCTACACCTTC. This translates into CAWSQVGGYTF.

The V gene is TRBV6-5, the J gene TRBJ1-1; D unresolved. V lost 2 bases and J lost 6, with 7 bases in between. CDR1 MNHEY and CDR2 SVGAGI come from the germline V gene. This CDR3 has 12 residues. CDR3 DNA sequence: TGTGCCAGCAGTTACCCACTAGCTGAAGCTTTCTTT. Translating it yields CASSYPLAEAFF.

V is TRBV10-2 and J is TRBJ2-7; 10 bases are shared with TRBD2. The V gene's germline CDR1 is WSHSY and CDR2 SAAADI. This CDR3 contains 15 residues. V dropped 4 bases and J dropped 6; count of bases not matched to a gene: 9. CDR3 amino acids: CASSAVAGGPIEQYF. The CDR3 nucleotides read TGCGCCAGCAGTGCCGTAGCGGGAGGCCCTATCGAGCAGTACTTC.

Notes on this clone: Other nucleotide sequences from this sample produce the same CDR3. The gene calls are TRBV18 and TRBJ1-1; no definite D call. CDR1 is KGHSH and CDR2 is LQKENI in the germline V gene. V was clipped by 2 bases and J by 1 base, with 5 bases between them. This CDR3 comprises 13 residues. The CDR3 sequence: CASSPGQNTEAFF. In DNA, the CDR3 is TGTGCCAGCTCACCAGGGCAGAACACTGAAGCTTTCTTT.

On this clone: Other nucleotide sequences in the sample specify the same CDR3. The rearrangement joins TRBV28 to TRBJ2-5; no clear D. This CDR3 comprises 11 residues. The V gene's germline CDR1 is MDHEN and CDR2 SYDVKM. With 5 bases removed from V and 3 bases from J, the gap between germline ends came to 4 bases. DNA for the CDR3: TGTGCCAGCAGTCTAGAAGAGACCCAGTACTTC. It translates to CASSLEETQYF.

CDR3 coding DNA: TGCGCCAGCAGCCAAGACCCTAGCGGGGGCTATCGGGATGAGCAGTTCTTC. This codes for CASSQDPSGGYRDEQFF. The chain carries TRBV4-1 and TRBJ2-1, with 10 bases lining up with TRBD2. V trimming: 0 bases; J trimming: 8 bases; junction bases outside the gene matches: 10. Germline loops: CDR1 MGHRA, CDR2 YSYEKL. CDR3 size: 17 residues.

The gene calls are TRBV7-2 and TRBJ2-3; D unresolved. The V end lost 0 bases, the J end lost 7 bases, and 8 bases lay between the germline ends. Germline V gives CDR1 SGHTA, CDR2 FQGNSA. This CDR3 has 13 amino acids. The CDR3 bases are TGTGCCAGCAGCTTAGCGGGTCAGAATACGCAGTATTTT. It codes for CASSLAGQNTQYF. Full variable domain (rest looked up from reference TRBV7-2 and TRBJ2-3): GAGVSQSPSNKVTEKGKDVELRCDPISGHTALYWYRQSLGQGLEFLIYFQGNSAPDKSGLPSDRFSAERTGGSVSTLTIQRTQQEDSAVYLCASSLAGQNTQYFGPGTRLTVL.

The chain employs TRBV7-3 and TRBJ2-6, with 7 bases lining up with TRBD1. The CDR3 length is 17 residues. From germline, CDR1 is SGHTA and CDR2 FQGTGA. V was pared by 5 bases and J by 2 bases, with 9 bases of the junction left unmatched. CDR3 amino acids: CASSAQGRGPGANVLTF. The DNA for the CDR3 is TGTGCCAGCAGCGCGCAGGGTAGGGGGCCTGGGGCCAACGTCCTGACTTTC.

This chain joins TRBV27 and TRBJ2-2; D is unclear. V was pared by 4 bases and J by 0 bases, with 3 bases between. Per the germline V gene, CDR1 is MNHEY and CDR2 is SMNVEV (reference sequence). The CDR3 is made up of 13 amino acids. CDR3 sequence (DNA): TGTGCCAGCAGTTACCCGAACACCGGGGAGCTGTTTTTT. Amino acids: CASSYPNTGELFF.

J is TRBJ1-6 and V is TRBV6-6, with D tentatively TRBD1 (6 bases). The CDR3 runs to 12 residues. Trimming left V 7 bases short and J 9 bases short, with 10 bases between. CDR1 and CDR2 (germline): MNHNY, SVGAGI (reference sequence). The CDR3 DNA follows: TGTGCCAGCACGGCAGGGGTTTCACCCCTCCACTTT. It encodes CASTAGVSPLHF.

V is TRBV5-6 and J is TRBJ2-3, with TRBD2 matching over 13 bases. CDR1 is SGHDT, CDR2 YYEEEE, per germline. V was pared by 1 base and J by 4 bases, with 9 bases of the junction left unmatched. This CDR3 has 18 residues. CDR3 in DNA: TGTGCCAGCAGCTTGCCAGGACTAGCGGGAGCCCTCCCAGATACGCAGTATTTT. Translating it yields CASSLPGLAGALPDTQYF.

The chain combines TRBV7-2 with TRBJ1-4; D is ambiguous. CDR1 and CDR2 (germline): SGHTA, FQGNSA. Trimming pared 3 bases from V and 2 bases from J, leaving 7 bases between. The CDR3 extends over 14 amino acids. CDR3: CASSFGWTNEKLFF. The CDR3 DNA follows: TGTGCCAGCAGCTTTGGGTGGACTAATGAAAAACTGTTTTTT.

V gene TRBV5-1 combines with J gene TRBJ2-1; TRBD1 might be the D (6 bases). The CDR3 contains 14 residues. The V and J ends lost 5 bases and 3 bases respectively, with 12 bases between them. Germline assignment: CDR1 SGHRS and CDR2 YFSETQ. The CDR3 DNA sequence: TGCGCCAGCAGGACGGGACAAAACTACAATGAGCAGTTCTTC. The encoded protein is CASRTGQNYNEQFF.

This clone was observed a handful of times. This chain connects TRBV2 to TRBJ2-7; TRBD2 matches 8 bases. With 9 bases clipped from V and 0 bases from J, the junction kept 4 bases outside the gene matches. Germline assignment: CDR1 SNHLY and CDR2 FYNNEI. This CDR3 spans 13 amino acids. Written as DNA, the CDR3 is TGTGCCAGTCCCGGGACTAGCTCCTACGAGCAGTACTTC. Protein: CASPGTSSYEQYF.

The chain couples TRBV4-1 to TRBJ2-7, with 7 bases lining up with TRBD2. V was clipped by 6 bases and J by 3 bases; unmatched bases: 11. The V gene's germline CDR1 is MGHRA and CDR2 YSYEKL. The CDR3 loop spans 15 amino acids. CDR3 sequence reads: CASRGGWGTYYEQYF. In nucleotides, the CDR3 is TGCGCCAGCAGGGGGGGGTGGGGGACCTACTACGAGCAGTACTTC.

The J gene is TRBJ2-6, the V gene TRBV5-6, with unresolved D. CDR3 length: 15 residues. The V gene lost 0 bases and the J gene lost 1 base, with 5 bases spanning the gap. Germline V CDR1 and CDR2: SGHDT, YYEEEE. Here the CDR3 reads CASSLDWSGANVLTF. In nucleotides, the CDR3 is TGTGCCAGCAGCTTGGACTGGTCTGGGGCCAACGTCCTGACTTTC.

This clone was detected only a few times. The chain links TRBV5-1 to TRBJ2-5; no firm D call. The CDR3 covers 14 residues. Germline V lookup: CDR1 SGHRS, CDR2 YFSETQ. The ends were cut back, 0 bases at V and 2 bases at J, with 8 bases in the middle. As DNA, the CDR3 is TGCGCCAGCAGCTTGGACAGAATACAAGAGACCCAGTACTTC. Its translation is CASSLDRIQETQYF. Based on the CDR3 plus reference TRBV5-1 and TRBJ2-5, the full variable domain is KAGVTQTPRYLIKTRGQQVTLSCSPISGHRSVSWYQQTPGQGLQFLFEYFSETQRNKGNFPGRFSGRQFSNSRSEMNVSTLELGDSALYLCASSLDRIQETQYFGPGTRLLVL.

This clone was seen more than once but under ten times. The chain links TRBV7-9 to TRBJ2-7; D is uncertain. CDR1 SEHNR and CDR2 FQNEAQ come from the germline V gene (reference sequence). The CDR3 runs to 11 residues. V was clipped by 1 base and J by 7 bases, with 5 bases between them. In nucleotides, the CDR3 is TGTGCCAGCAGCTTAGTCGGTGAGCAGTACTTC. Encoded protein: CASSLVGEQYF.

The chain carries TRBV28 and TRBJ1-3, with 9 bases matching TRBD1. Germline-derived CDR1 and CDR2 are MDHEN and SYDVKM. This CDR3 has 16 residues. The trim removed 6 bases at V and 4 bases at J, leaving 10 bases unmatched. CDR3 loop: CASSRPGQGTGNTIYF. The CDR3 coding sequence is TGTGCCAGCAGCCGACCGGGACAGGGTACAGGAAACACCATATATTTT. The complete variable domain, with remaining parts taken from reference TRBV28 and TRBJ1-3, reads DVKVTQSSRYLVKRTGEKVFLECVQDMDHENMFWYRQDPGLGLRLIYFSYDVKMKEKGDIPEGYSVSREKKERFSLILESASTNQTSMYLCASSRPGQGTGNTIYFGEGSWLTVV.

J is TRBJ2-1 and V is TRBV18; TRBD1 matches at 8 bases. This CDR3 is 15 amino acids long. CDR1 is KGHSH, CDR2 LQKENI, per germline. V was pared by 6 bases and J by 7 bases, with 11 bases of the junction left unmatched. CDR3 coding DNA: TGTGCCAGCTCTCTCCCTTTTAGACAGGGGAATGAGCAGTTCTTC. Protein product: CASSLPFRQGNEQFF.

This sequence joins TRBV9 and TRBJ2-1; 11 bases are a match to TRBD2. Germline V gene data show CDR1 as SGDLS and CDR2 as YYNGEE. The CDR3 length is 16 residues. V gave up 0 bases and J gave up 6 bases; unmatched junction bases: 5. This chain's CDR3 is CASSVELAGGRNEQFF. The CDR3, as DNA: TGTGCCAGCAGCGTAGAGCTAGCGGGGGGTCGCAATGAGCAGTTCTTC. Using reference TRBV9 and TRBJ2-1 for the parts outside the CDR3, the full variable domain is DSGVTQTPKHLITATGQRVTLRCSPRSGDLSVYWYQQSLDQGLQFLIQYYNGEERAKGNILERFSAQQFPDLHSELNLSSLELGDSALYFCASSVELAGGRNEQFFGPGTRLTVL.

V is TRBV29-1 and J is TRBJ2-6, with D possibly TRBD2 on 5 matching bases. The CDR3 totals 13 residues. CDR1 is SQVTM and CDR2 is ANQGSEA in the germline V gene. DNA for the CDR3: TGCGAGTCCGGGGTCGCTGGGGCCAACGTCCTGACTTTC. Translated: CESGVAGANVLTF.

The chain is built from TRBV19 and TRBJ1-2; D unclear. Per germline, CDR1 LNHDA and CDR2 SQIVND (reference sequence). The CDR3 has 13 residues. V dropped 5 bases and J dropped 6 bases, with 13 bases sitting between them. The CDR3 DNA follows: TGTGCCAGTAGTTTGGGCATATATCATGGCTACACCTTC. Translated, it gives CASSLGIYHGYTF.

This clone was detected a few times. The chain combines TRBV7-6 with TRBJ2-7; D possibly corresponds to TRBD1 (6 bases). CDR3 length: 16 amino acids. Germline V gene data show CDR1 as SGHVS and CDR2 as FNYEAQ. V lost 5 bases and J 6 bases, leaving 23 bases between the germline ends. CDR3 bases: TGTGCCAGCAGCATCGCGGAATTCACAGGGCTGGGCGAGCAGTACTTC. It specifies CASSIAEFTGLGEQYF.

Written as DNA, the CDR3 is TGTGCCAGCAGAGTTCAGGGATTTGGGGCTTTCTTT. It is translated as CASRVQGFGAFF. V is TRBV6-1 and J is TRBJ1-1, with a possible D match to TRBD1 (5 bases). The germline CDR1 and CDR2 sequences are MNHNS and SASEGT. V dropped 6 bases and J dropped 11 bases, with 16 bases sitting between them. The CDR3 loop spans 12 amino acids.